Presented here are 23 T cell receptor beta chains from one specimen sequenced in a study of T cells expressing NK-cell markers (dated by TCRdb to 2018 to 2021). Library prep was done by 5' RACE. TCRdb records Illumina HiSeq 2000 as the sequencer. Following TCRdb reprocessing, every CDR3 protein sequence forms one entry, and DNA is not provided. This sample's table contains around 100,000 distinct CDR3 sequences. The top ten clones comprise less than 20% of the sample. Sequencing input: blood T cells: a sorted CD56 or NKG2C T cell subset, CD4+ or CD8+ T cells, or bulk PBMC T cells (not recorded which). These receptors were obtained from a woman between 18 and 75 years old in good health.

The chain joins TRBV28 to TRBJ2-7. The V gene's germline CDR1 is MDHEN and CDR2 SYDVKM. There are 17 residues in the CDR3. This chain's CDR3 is CASSLNLGLQARYEQYF.

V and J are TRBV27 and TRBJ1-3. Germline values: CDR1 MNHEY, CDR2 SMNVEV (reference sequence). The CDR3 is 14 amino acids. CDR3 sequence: CASSPRPPGNTIYF.

CDR3: CASSSPPSGRAYEQYF. The chain has TRBV5-6 and TRBJ2-7; TCRdb designates TRBD2, a call that cannot be tested without DNA. The CDR3 has 16 residues. Per germline, CDR1 SGHDT and CDR2 YYEEEE.

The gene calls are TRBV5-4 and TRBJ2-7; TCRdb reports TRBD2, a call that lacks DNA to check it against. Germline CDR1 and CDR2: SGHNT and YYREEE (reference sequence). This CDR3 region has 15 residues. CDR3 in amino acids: CASSSSGNRVSEQYF.

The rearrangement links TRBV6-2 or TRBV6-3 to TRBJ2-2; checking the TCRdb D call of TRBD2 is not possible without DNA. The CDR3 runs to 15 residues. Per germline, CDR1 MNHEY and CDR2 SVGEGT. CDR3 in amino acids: CASSFLAENTGELFF.

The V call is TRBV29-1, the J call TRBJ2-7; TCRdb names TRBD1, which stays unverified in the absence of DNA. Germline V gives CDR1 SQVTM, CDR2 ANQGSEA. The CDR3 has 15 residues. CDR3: CSVWGPRQGRYEQYF.

CDR3 in amino acids: CASSPDSVNTEAFF. This chain joins TRBV5-1 and TRBJ1-1. Germline CDR1 is SGHRS and CDR2 is YFSETQ. The CDR3 covers 14 residues.

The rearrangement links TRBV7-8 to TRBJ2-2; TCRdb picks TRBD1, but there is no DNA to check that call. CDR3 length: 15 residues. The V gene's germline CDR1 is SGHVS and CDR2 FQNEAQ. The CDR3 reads CASSLGGVHTGELFF.

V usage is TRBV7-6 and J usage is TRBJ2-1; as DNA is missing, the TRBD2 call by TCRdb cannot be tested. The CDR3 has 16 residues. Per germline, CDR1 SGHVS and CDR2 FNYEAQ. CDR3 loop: CASSLEAAGLNNEQFF. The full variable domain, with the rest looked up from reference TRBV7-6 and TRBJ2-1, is GAGVSQSPRYKVTKRGQDVALRCDPISGHVSLYWYRQALGQGPEFLTYFNYEAQQDKSGLPNDRFSAERPEGSISTLTIQRTEQRDSAMYRCASSLEAAGLNNEQFFGPGTRLTVL.

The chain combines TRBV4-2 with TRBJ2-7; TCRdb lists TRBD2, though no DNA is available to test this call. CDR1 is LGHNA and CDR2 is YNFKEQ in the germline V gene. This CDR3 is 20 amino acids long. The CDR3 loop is CASSQAALAGVTGRSYEQYF.

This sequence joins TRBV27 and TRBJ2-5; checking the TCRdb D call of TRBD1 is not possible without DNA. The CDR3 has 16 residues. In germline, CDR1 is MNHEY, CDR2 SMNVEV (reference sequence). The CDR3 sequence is CASSPPTGGVVETQYF.

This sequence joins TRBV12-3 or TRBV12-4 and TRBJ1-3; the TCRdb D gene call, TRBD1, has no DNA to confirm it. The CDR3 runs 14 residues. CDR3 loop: CAIRDATSGNTIYF.

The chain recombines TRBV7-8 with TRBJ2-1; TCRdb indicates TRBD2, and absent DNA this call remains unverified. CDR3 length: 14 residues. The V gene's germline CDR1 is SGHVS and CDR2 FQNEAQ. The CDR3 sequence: CASSPTDYYNEQFF.

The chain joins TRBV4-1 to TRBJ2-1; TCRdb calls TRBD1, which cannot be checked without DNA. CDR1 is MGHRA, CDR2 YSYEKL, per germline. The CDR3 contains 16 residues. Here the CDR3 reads CASSQARGISDNEQFF.

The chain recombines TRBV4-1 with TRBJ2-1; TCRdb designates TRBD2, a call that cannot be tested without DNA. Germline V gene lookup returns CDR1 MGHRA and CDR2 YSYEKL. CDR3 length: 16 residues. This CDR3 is CASSQFSGIPNNEQFF.

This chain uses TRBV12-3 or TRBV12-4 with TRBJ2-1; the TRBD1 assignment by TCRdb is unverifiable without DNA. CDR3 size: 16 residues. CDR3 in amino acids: CASSLSPTGAYNEQFF.

The CDR3 protein is CASSTGAENEKLFF. This chain joins TRBV7-3 and TRBJ1-4; TCRdb picks TRBD1, but there is no DNA to check that call. The CDR3 consists of 14 residues. In germline, CDR1 is SGHTA, CDR2 FQGTGA.

CDR3 in amino acids: CSVVGISGSAGELFF. The chain is built from TRBV29-1 and TRBJ2-2; the D gene TCRdb calls, TRBD2, cannot be checked with no DNA. The germline gives CDR1 SQVTM, CDR2 ANQGSEA. This CDR3 is 15 amino acids long.

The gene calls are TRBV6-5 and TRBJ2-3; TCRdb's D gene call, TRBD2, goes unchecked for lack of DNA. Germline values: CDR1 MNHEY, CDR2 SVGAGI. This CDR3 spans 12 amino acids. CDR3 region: CASSPRASSPSF.

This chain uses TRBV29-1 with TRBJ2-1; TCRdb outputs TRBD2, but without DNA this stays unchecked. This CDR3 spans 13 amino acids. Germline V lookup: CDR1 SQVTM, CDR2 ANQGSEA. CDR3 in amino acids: CSVGTSAYNEQFF.

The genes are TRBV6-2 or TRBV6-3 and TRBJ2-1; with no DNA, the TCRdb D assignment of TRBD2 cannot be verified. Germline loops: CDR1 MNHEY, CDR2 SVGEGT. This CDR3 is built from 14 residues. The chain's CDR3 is CATNLAGGHLEQFF.

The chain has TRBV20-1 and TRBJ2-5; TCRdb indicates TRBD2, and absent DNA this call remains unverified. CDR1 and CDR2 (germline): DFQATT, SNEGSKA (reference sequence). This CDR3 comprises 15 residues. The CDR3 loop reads CSARDGAQPQETQYF.

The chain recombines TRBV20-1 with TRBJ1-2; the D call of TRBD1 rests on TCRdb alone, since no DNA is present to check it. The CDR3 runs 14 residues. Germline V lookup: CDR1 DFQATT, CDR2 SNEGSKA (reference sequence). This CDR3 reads CSARVPDVGDSYTF.